One T cell receptor (beta chain) is described in this entry. Its antigen remains unknown. The germline CDR1 and CDR2 sequences are LGHNA and YNFKEQ. The trim removed 4 bases at V and 1 base at J, leaving 13 bases unmatched. The CDR3 contains 18 residues. Primers used in a second PCR of about 6 to 11 cycles were a sample-barcoded 5' primer and a J-beta primer mix. In TCRdb, the 5' RACE reads were re-called with MiXCR into one record per CDR3 protein. Of about 670,000 distinct CDR3 sequences listed, around 52% are singletons. This sample was included in a study of blood T cells in healthy people across ages. Study findings and constraints: Diversity of TCR beta per million T cells declined in a roughly linear way with age. Donor CMV infection status was unknown, possibly confounding age-related changes in expanded clonotypes.

The chain uses TRBV4-2 and TRBJ2-5, with 9 nucleotides matching TRBD2. This clonotype was sampled from a woman older than 75 in good health. Sequenced sample: blood. The CDR3: CASSPQTTYSGGQETQYF. The CDR3 DNA reads as TGTGCCAGCAGCCCCCAGACGACGTATAGCGGGGGCCAAGAGACCCAGTACTTC.